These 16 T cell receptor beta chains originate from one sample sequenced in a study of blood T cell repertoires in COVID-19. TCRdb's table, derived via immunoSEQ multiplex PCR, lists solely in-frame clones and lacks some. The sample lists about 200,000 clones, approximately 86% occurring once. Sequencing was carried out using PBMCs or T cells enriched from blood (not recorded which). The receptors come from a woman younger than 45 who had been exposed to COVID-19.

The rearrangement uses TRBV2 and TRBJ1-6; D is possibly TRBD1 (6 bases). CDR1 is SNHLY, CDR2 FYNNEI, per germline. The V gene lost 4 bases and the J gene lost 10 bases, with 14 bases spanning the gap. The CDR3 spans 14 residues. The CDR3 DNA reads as TGTGCCAGCAGTGGGGGGCAGCCGGAATCACCCCTCCACTTT. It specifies CASSGGQPESPLHF.

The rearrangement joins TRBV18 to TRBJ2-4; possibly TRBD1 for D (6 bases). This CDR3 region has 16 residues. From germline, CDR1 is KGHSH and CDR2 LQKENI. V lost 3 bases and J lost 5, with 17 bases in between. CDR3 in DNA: TGTGCCAGCTCACCCCTTGGCCGGGACACTCAAAACATTCAGTACTTC. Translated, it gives CASSPLGRDTQNIQYF.

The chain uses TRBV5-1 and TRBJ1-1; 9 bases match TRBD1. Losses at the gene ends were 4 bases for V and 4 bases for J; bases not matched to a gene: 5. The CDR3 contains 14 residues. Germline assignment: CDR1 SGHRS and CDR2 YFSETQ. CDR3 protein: CASSGQGPGTEAFF. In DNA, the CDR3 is TGCGCCAGCAGCGGACAGGGGCCGGGCACTGAAGCTTTCTTT.

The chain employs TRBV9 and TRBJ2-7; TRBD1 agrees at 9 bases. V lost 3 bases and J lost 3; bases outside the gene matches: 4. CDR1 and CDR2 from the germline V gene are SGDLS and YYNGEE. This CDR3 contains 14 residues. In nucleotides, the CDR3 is TGTGCCAGCAGCGATGACAGGGGGGGCTACGAGCAGTACTTC. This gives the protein CASSDDRGGYEQYF.

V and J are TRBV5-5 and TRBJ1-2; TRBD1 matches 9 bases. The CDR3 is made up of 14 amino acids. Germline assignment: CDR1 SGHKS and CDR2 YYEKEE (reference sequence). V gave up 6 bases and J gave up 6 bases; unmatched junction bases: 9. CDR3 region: CASTPDRGTHGYTF. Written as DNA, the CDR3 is TGTGCCAGCACCCCTGACAGGGGGACCCATGGCTACACCTTC. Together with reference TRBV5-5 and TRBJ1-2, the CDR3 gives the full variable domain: DAGVTQSPTHLIKTRGQQVTLRCSPISGHKSVSWYQQVLGQGPQFIFQYYEKEERGRGNFPDRFSARQFPNYSSELNVNALLLGDSALYLCASTPDRGTHGYTFGSGTRLTVV.

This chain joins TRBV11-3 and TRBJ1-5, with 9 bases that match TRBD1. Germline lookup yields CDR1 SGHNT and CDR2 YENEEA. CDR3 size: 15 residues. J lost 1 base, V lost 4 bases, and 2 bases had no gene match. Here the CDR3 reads CASSSGQGSNQPQHF. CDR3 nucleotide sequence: TGTGCCAGCAGCTCGGGACAGGGCAGCAATCAGCCCCAGCATTTT. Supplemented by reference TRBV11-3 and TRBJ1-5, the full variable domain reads EAGVVQSPRYKIIEKKQPVAFWCNPISGHNTLYWYLQNLGQGPELLIRYENEEAVDDSQLPKDRFSAERLKGVDSTLKIQPAELGDSAVYLCASSSGQGSNQPQHFGDGTRLSIL.

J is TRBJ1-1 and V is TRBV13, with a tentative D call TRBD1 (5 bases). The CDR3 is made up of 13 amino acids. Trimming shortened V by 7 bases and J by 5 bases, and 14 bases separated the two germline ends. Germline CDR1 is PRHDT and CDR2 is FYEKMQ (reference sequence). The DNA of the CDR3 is TGTGCCAGCACCTACGAAAGGGGAACTGAAGCTTTCTTT. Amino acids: CASTYERGTEAFF.

CDR3 sequence reads: CAWSVQVQETQYF. The CDR3, as DNA: TGTGCCTGGAGTGTACAGGTACAAGAGACCCAGTACTTC. The J gene is TRBJ2-5, the V gene TRBV30; D possibly corresponds to TRBD1 (5 bases). Trimming cost V 0 bases and J 2 bases, with 7 bases left between them. Germline V gene lookup returns CDR1 GTSNPN and CDR2 SVGIG (reference sequence). The CDR3 contains 13 residues. The full variable domain, its missing parts supplied by reference TRBV30 and TRBJ2-5, is SQTIHQWPATLVQPVGSPLSLECTVEGTSNPNLYWYRQAAGRGLQLLFYSVGIGQISSEVPQNLSASRPQDRQFILSSKKLLLSDSGFYLCAWSVQVQETQYFGPGTRLLVL.

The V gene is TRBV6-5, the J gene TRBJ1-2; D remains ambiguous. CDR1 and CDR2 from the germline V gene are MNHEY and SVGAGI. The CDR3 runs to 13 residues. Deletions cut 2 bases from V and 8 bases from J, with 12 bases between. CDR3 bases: TGTGCCAGCAGTTACCTGCCCCGTCAGGGCTACACCTTC. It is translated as CASSYLPRQGYTF.

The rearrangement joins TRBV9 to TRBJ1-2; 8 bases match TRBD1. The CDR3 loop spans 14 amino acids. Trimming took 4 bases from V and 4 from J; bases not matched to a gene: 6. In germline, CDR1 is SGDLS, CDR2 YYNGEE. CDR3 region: CASSLQGAGYGYTF. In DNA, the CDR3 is TGTGCCAGCAGCCTTCAGGGGGCAGGCTATGGCTACACCTTC.

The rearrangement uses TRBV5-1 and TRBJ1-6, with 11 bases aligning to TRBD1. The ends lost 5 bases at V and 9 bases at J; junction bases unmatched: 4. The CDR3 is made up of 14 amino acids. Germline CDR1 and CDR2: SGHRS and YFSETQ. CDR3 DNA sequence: TGCGCCAGCAGAACGGGACAGGGGGGTTCACCCCTCCACTTT. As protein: CASRTGQGGSPLHF.

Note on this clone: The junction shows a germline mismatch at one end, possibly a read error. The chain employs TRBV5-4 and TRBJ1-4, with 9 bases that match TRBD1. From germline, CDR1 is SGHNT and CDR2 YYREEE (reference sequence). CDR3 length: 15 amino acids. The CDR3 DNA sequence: TGTGCCAGCAGGTTGGGTGGGACAGGGAATGAAAAACTGTTTTTT. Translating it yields CASRLGGTGNEKLFF. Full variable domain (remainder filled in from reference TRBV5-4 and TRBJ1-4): ETGVTQSPTHLIKTRGQQVTLRCSSQSGHNTVSWYQQALGQGPQFIFQYYREEENGRGNFPPRFSGLQFPNYSSELNVNALELDDSALYLCASRLGGTGNEKLFFGSGTQLSVL.

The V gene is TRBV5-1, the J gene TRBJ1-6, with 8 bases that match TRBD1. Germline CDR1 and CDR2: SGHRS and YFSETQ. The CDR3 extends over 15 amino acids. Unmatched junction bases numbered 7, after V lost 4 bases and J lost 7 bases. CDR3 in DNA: TGCGCCAGCAGCCTGGGGACAGGCCCAAATTCACCCCTCCACTTT. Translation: CASSLGTGPNSPLHF.

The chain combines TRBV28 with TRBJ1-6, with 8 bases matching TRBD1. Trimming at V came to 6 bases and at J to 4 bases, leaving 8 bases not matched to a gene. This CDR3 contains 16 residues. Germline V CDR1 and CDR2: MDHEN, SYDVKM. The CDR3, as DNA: TGTGCCAGCAGAGCTACAGGGGGGGGTTATAATTCACCCCTCCACTTT. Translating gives CASRATGGGYNSPLHF.

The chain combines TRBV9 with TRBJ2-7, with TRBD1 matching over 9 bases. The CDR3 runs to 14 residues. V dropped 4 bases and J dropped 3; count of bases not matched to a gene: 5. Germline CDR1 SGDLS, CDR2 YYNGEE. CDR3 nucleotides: TGTGCCAGCAGCCCCGGGACAGGGATCTACGAGCAGTACTTC. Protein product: CASSPGTGIYEQYF. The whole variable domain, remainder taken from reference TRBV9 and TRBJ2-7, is DSGVTQTPKHLITATGQRVTLRCSPRSGDLSVYWYQQSLDQGLQFLIQYYNGEERAKGNILERFSAQQFPDLHSELNLSSLELGDSALYFCASSPGTGIYEQYFGPGTRLTVT.

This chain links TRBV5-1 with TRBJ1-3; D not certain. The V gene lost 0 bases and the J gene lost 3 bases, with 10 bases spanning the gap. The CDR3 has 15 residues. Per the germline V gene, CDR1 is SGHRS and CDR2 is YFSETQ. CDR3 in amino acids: CASSLGSGFGNTIYF. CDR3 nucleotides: TGCGCCAGCAGCTTGGGGTCGGGTTTTGGAAACACCATATATTTT.